This T cell receptor (beta chain) was captured in a study of patients and donors after allogeneic stem cell transplantation. This clonotype occurred many times. TCRdb independently ran MiXCR on the RT-PCR reads; one entry per CDR3 protein. The sample has hundreds of thousands of distinct CDR3 sequences; 13% to 15% are singletons. The sample comprised blood, either unsorted or a sorted T cell fraction (not recorded which). The TCR originated in a human donor who was either an allogeneic HSCT recipient or a stem cell or donor lymphocyte infusion donor (not recorded which). It is not recorded whose cells these are; they may come from a transplant donor.

The CDR3 nucleotides read TGTGCCAGCAGTAACCAGCCAGCGGGAGTGAACGAGCAGTACTTC. It yields the protein CASSNQPAGVNEQYF. The chain uses TRBV12-3 or TRBV12-4 and TRBJ2-7, with 8 bases lining up with TRBD2. This CDR3 is built from 15 residues. With 5 bases clipped from V and 5 bases from J, the junction kept 11 bases outside the gene matches.